This T cell receptor beta chain appears in the sequencing data of a study of shared clonotypes between healthy human individuals. TCRdb keeps only in-frame clones here, not all; method: immunoSEQ multiplex PCR. This table holds approximately 2.3 million clones, 80% to 95% found once. This CDR3 region has 13 residues. Trimming cost V 3 bases and J 4 bases, with 10 bases left between them. CDR1 and CDR2 (germline): KGHSH, LQKENI. This TCR was sampled from a man younger than 35 in good health. Some clones in this sample may be carry-over from other donors' samples. What was sequenced was naive CD4+ T cells from PBMCs. As for subset: CD45RA+ positively selected. The chain joins TRBV18 to TRBJ2-7; D assignment may be TRBD1 or TRBD2 (5 bases each). CDR3 in amino acids: CASSPGTRYEQYF. Written as DNA, the CDR3 is TGTGCCAGCTCACCCGGGACCAGGTACGAGCAGTACTTC.